The sequence of this T cell receptor beta chain was determined in a study of neoadjuvant anti-PD-1 for oral cavity cancer. Most PBMC samples had roughly 0.45 ug input DNA in six replicates. TCRdb's table, derived via immunoSEQ multiplex PCR, lists solely in-frame clones and lacks some. The table has about 68,000 clones, roughly 81% seen once. Time point given: after neoadjuvant nivolumab, at surgical resection. Stage II-IVA oral cavity squamous cell carcinoma was new and untreated by systemic or radiation therapy. The CDR3 covers 15 residues. Germline CDR1 and CDR2: SGHKS and YYEKEE (reference sequence). The V gene lost 2 bases and the J gene lost 2 bases, with 11 bases spanning the gap.

This chain joins TRBV5-5 and TRBJ1-5; D gene ambiguous. This receptor was taken from a person aged 40 to 85 with oral cavity squamous cell carcinoma. The input for sequencing was PBMCs, taken after nivolumab (anti-PD-1) treatment. CDR3 sequence: CASSFGTTGNQPQHF. The DNA for the CDR3 is TGTGCCAGCAGCTTCGGAACAACCGGCAATCAGCCCCAGCATTTT.